This T cell receptor (beta chain) was documented in a study of beta chain features in type 1 diabetes. In its sample, this clone was seen once. Its antigen is unidentified. The whole isolated RNA underwent reverse transcription, so sequencing captured expressed TCRB transcripts. The average output of naive, central memory and regulatory T cell samples was about 3.57 million reads. Only in-frame clones appear in the TCRdb table, and some are missing; sequencing was by immunoSEQ multiplex PCR. The sample consists of around 280,000 clones, 15% of them appearing once. Sorted populations all exceeded 95% purity. V shed 5 bases, J shed 2 bases, and the junction held 11 bases outside the gene matches. The CDR3 runs to 16 residues. The germline V gene has CDR1 KGHSH and CDR2 LQKENI. Study findings and constraints: Relative to healthy donors, patients appeared to have naive, central memory and Treg TCRB repertoires that were more similar. Reads derived from cDNA could over-represent cells showing high TCR expression. A moderate, significant TCRB CDR3 shortening appeared in type 1 diabetes across four CD4+ subsets.

Source material: naive CD4+ T cells from blood. The TCR sequence derives from a man aged 18 to 29 with type 1 diabetes. The chain couples TRBV18 to TRBJ2-5; the match to TRBD1 covers 7 bases. This chain's CDR3 is CASSIPGTAFQETQYF. In nucleotides, the CDR3 is TGTGCCAGCTCAATTCCCGGGACAGCTTTTCAAGAGACCCAGTACTTC.